This TCR beta chain originates from a study of control samples from healthy donors and cancer patients (dated by TCRdb to the early 2020s). Including cysteine and phenylalanine, the CDR3 has 16 amino acids. Only the CDR3 portion is preserved as DNA: 48 bases, with reading frame beginning at the first base. Trimming takes 6 bases off V and 4 bases off J; junction bases not matched to a gene: 13. CDR1 is given as PRHDT and CDR2 as FYEKMQ, both from the germline V gene (reference sequence). Details on this clone: Its antigen is currently not known. No quality values exist for individual bases; no much larger clone is one base distant.

Library prep was done by the immunoSEQ multiplex PCR assay. Held by TCRdb, this immuneACCESS table contains in-frame sequences only and omits some clones. Under half of the omission traces to an unresolved V gene where checked; the cause of the rest is unknown. The sample has some 120,000 clones on record, less than 95% of them singletons. The ten largest account for roughly 7.8% of the sample. The rearranged chain carries TRBV13 and TRBJ2-5; 8 central nucleotides agree with TRBD2. The receptor's source is a man between 18 and 35 years old in good health. Material for sequencing was blood. The bases are TGTGCCAGCAGTCCCCTACAACGACTAGCGTCAGAGACCCAGTACTTC. Translated, this gives CASSPLQRLASETQYF.